This paragraph covers one TCR beta chain sequence. Its antigen is currently unknown. A J-beta primer mix and a sample-barcoded 5' primer were used in a second PCR of about 7 to 12 cycles. Every single cDNA molecule received a tag from a template-switch adaptor with 12 random nucleotides. TCRdb ran MiXCR on the 5' RACE reads and lists one entry per CDR3 protein. The data contain over 1,200,000 distinct CDR3 sequences, around 59% of them seen just once; the ten biggest clones take up about 6.3%. This entry belongs to a study of blood T cells in healthy people across ages. Study outcomes and limitations: Lack of knowledge of donor CMV status possibly confounded expanded clonotype changes.

The TCR sequence derives from a man younger than 35 in good health. The sequenced sample consisted of blood.

The CDR3 region is CASRAPGQLNSPLHF. The DNA for the CDR3 is TGCGCCAGCAGAGCGCCGGGACAACTTAATTCACCCCTCCACTTT. The chain has TRBV5-1 and TRBJ1-6, with D possibly being TRBD1 (6 bases). Germline V gene data show CDR1 as SGHRS and CDR2 as YFSETQ. The length of the CDR3 is 15 residues. Trimming cost V 5 bases and J 6 bases, with 15 bases left between them.